This T cell receptor (beta chain) comes out of a study of T cell repertoires in cytomegalovirus infection. Study-wide context: CMV epitopes in the study were HLA-C-restricted (recently identified) and HLA-B-restricted (well studied). Points from the study as a whole: Predominance within the ex vivo response was attributable to HLA-C-restricted CMV-specific TCR beta clonotypes.

TCRdb re-called the reads through MiXCR, storing one row per CDR3 protein. The table lists some 920,000 distinct CDR3 sequences, 31% of them singletons. The table lists this clonotype with a few counts. Its antigen is as yet unknown. The CDR3 length is 16 residues. Trimming stripped 0 bases from V and 2 bases from J, with 11 bases between. Germline values: CDR1 MNHNY, CDR2 SVGAGI (reference sequence). The TCR was taken from a human donor in good health (CMV status not recorded). Some clones in this sample may be carry-over from other donors' samples. The V and J genes are TRBV6-6 and TRBJ1-3; no firm D call. The starting material was cultured CD8+ T cells from PBMCs, obtained from culture after CMV antigen stimulation. This CDR3 reads CASSYSMWSAGNTIYF. The CDR3 DNA sequence: TGTGCCAGCAGTTACTCGATGTGGAGCGCTGGAAACACCATATATTTT.